These 32 T cell receptor beta chains were all obtained from the same sample, sequenced in a study of cytomegalovirus exposure and HLA in healthy donors (TCRdb year 2017). The library was prepared using the immunoSEQ multiplex PCR assay. A mixture of 60 forward primers for TCR Vbeta segments and 13 reverse primers for TCR Jbeta segments was used in the multiplex PCR. In TCRdb, the immuneACCESS table is reduced to in-frame sequences with V and J assigned. These tables do not hold every clone; where another copy was compared, an unresolved V gene accounts for under half, and the others remain unexplained. For this sample the table gives under 200,000 clones, of which around 85% were detected only once. The ten largest clones add up to about 2% of the sample. The specimen sequenced was PBMCs. The receptors were sampled from a human donor in good health.

This rearrangement joins TRBV15 to TRBJ2-5, with 7 bases identical to TRBD2. Germline V lookup: CDR1 LNHNV, CDR2 YYDKDF (reference sequence). This CDR3 spans 16 amino acids. V was pared by 2 bases and J by 4 bases, with 10 bases of the junction left unmatched. CDR3 region: CATSRWGRGPRETQYF. The CDR3 nucleotides read TGTGCCACCAGCAGATGGGGGAGGGGCCCTCGAGAGACCCAGTACTTC.

V and J are TRBV11-3 and TRBJ2-7; TRBD1 matches at 9 bases. V was clipped by 4 bases and J by 5 bases; unmatched bases: 3. CDR1 is SGHNT and CDR2 is YENEEA in the germline V gene. There are 13 residues in the CDR3. CDR3 coding DNA: TGTGCCAGCAGCTCGGGACAGGGCGACGAGCAGTACTTC. Protein: CASSSGQGDEQYF.

The chain carries TRBV19 and TRBJ2-3; 7 nucleotides match TRBD1. This CDR3 is 13 amino acids long. V dropped 6 bases and J dropped 2; count of bases not matched to a gene: 2. Germline lookup yields CDR1 LNHDA and CDR2 SQIVND (reference sequence). CDR3 sequence reads: CASRTGATDTQYF. The CDR3 coding sequence is TGTGCCAGTAGAACAGGGGCCACAGATACGCAGTATTTT.

The chain has TRBV7-2 and TRBJ2-3; a possible D gene is TRBD1 (5 bases). The CDR3 extends over 14 amino acids. V lost 1 base and J lost 6, with 11 bases in between. Per germline, CDR1 SGHTA and CDR2 FQGNSA. CDR3 DNA: TGTGCCAGCAGCTTAGTGGGGCTGGCGGATACGCAGTATTTT. Protein product: CASSLVGLADTQYF.

In its sample, this clone was seen a few times. The V gene is TRBV9, the J gene TRBJ2-3, with 8 positions matching TRBD2. Germline V lookup: CDR1 SGDLS, CDR2 YYNGEE. The V gene end was trimmed by 0 bases and the J gene end by 2 bases; junction bases not matched to a gene: 11. The CDR3 is made up of 18 amino acids. The CDR3 nucleotides are TGTGCCAGCAGCGTAGGCCCGCGGGGGGTCCGAGACACAGATACGCAGTATTTT. This gives the protein CASSVGPRGVRDTDTQYF.

This clone appeared a single time. V and J are TRBV7-2 and TRBJ1-1; a weak D match, TRBD1 (5 bases). V was cut by 3 bases and J by 0 bases, with 8 bases left in between. The CDR3 extends over 14 amino acids. CDR1 is SGHTA and CDR2 is FQGNSA in the germline V gene. The CDR3 sequence: CASSLGGLNTEAFF. The CDR3 coding sequence is TGTGCCAGCAGCTTGGGGGGATTGAACACTGAAGCTTTCTTT.

The V gene is TRBV6-5, the J gene TRBJ2-3, with D perhaps TRBD2 (6 bases). The CDR3 sequence is 16 residues long. Germline values: CDR1 MNHEY, CDR2 SVGAGI. Trimming stripped 2 bases from V and 5 bases from J, with 17 bases between. CDR3: CASSYRLEAQQDTQYF. CDR3 bases: TGTGCCAGCAGTTACAGACTAGAAGCACAGCAAGATACGCAGTATTTT.

The chain recombines TRBV19 with TRBJ2-2; D remains unclear. V lost 7 bases to trimming and J lost 0 bases, with 9 bases between them. The CDR3 totals 14 residues. Germline V gives CDR1 LNHDA, CDR2 SQIVND (reference sequence). The CDR3 DNA follows: TGTGCCAGTAAGCCCACGACGAACACCGGGGAGCTGTTTTTT. Translating gives CASKPTTNTGELFF.

V gene TRBV7-9 combines with J gene TRBJ1-3; unclear D gene. Germline CDR1 is SEHNR and CDR2 is FQNEAQ (reference sequence). Trimming removed 0 bases at V and 6 bases at J, with 6 bases between. The CDR3 sequence is 13 residues long. DNA for the CDR3: TGTGCCAGCAGCTTAGCAGGAGTAAACACCATATATTTT. Its protein product is CASSLAGVNTIYF.

The chain has TRBV23-1 and TRBJ1-1; TRBD1 matches at 8 bases. TRBV23-1 is assigned to the ORF class and has an uncertain function. V shed 2 bases, J shed 4 bases, and the junction held 0 bases outside the gene matches. There are 13 residues in the CDR3. The CDR3 region has the DNA TGCGCCAGCAGTCAAGACAGGGGCACTGAAGCTTTCTTT. Residues: CASSQDRGTEAFF.

The gene calls are TRBV4-1 and TRBJ1-6; unclear D gene. Germline V gene sequence: CDR1 MGHRA, CDR2 YSYEKL. Trimming stripped 0 bases from V and 11 bases from J, with 11 bases between. This CDR3 has 14 residues. CDR3 amino acids: CASSQDFVEAPLHF. The CDR3, as DNA: TGCGCCAGCAGCCAAGATTTCGTCGAGGCACCCCTCCACTTT.

The chain has TRBV5-6 and TRBJ2-5; 10 nucleotides match TRBD1. Losses at the gene ends were 4 bases for V and 1 base for J; bases not matched to a gene: 4. In germline, CDR1 is SGHDT, CDR2 YYEEEE. The CDR3 contains 15 residues. The CDR3 loop is CASSTGQGPQETQYF. The DNA for the CDR3 is TGTGCCAGCAGCACGGGACAGGGGCCCCAAGAGACCCAGTACTTC.

The chain couples TRBV5-4 to TRBJ2-1; tentative D call: TRBD1 (6 bases). This CDR3 has 18 amino acids. Trimming stripped 0 bases from V and 0 bases from J, with 16 bases between. Germline V CDR1 and CDR2: SGHNT, YYREEE (reference sequence). The CDR3 DNA sequence: TGTGCCAGCAGCTTGGGTGGGGGCGGTGGGATCTCCTACAATGAGCAGTTCTTC. This translates into CASSLGGGGGISYNEQFF. The full variable domain, completed using reference TRBV5-4 and TRBJ2-1, is ETGVTQSPTHLIKTRGQQVTLRCSSQSGHNTVSWYQQALGQGPQFIFQYYREEENGRGNFPPRFSGLQFPNYSSELNVNALELDDSALYLCASSLGGGGGISYNEQFFGPGTRLTVL.

The chain uses TRBV19 and TRBJ1-2; D might be TRBD1 (5 bases). Germline V gene data show CDR1 as LNHDA and CDR2 as SQIVND (reference sequence). The CDR3 length is 14 residues. V was clipped by 2 bases and J by 5 bases, with 12 bases between them. The CDR3, as DNA: TGTGCCAGTAGTATATTAGAGGGGAGGTATGGCTACACCTTC. Protein product: CASSILEGRYGYTF. Using reference TRBV19 and TRBJ1-2 for the parts outside the CDR3, the full variable domain is DGGITQSPKYLFRKEGQNVTLSCEQNLNHDAMYWYRQDPGQGLRLIYYSQIVNDFQKGDIAEGYSVSREKKESFPLTVTSAQKNPTAFYLCASSILEGRYGYTFGSGTRLTVV.

The chain joins TRBV10-3 to TRBJ2-1; a possible D gene is TRBD2 (5 bases). Trimming removed 3 bases from V and 12 bases from J, with 24 bases in between. Germline-derived CDR1 and CDR2 are ENHRY and SYGVKD. The CDR3 has 16 amino acids. The CDR3 spells CAISDPLGARRTVQFF. The CDR3 DNA reads TGTGCCATCAGTGACCCCCTGGGAGCGCGCCGAACGGTGCAGTTCTTC.

This chain uses TRBV6-1 with TRBJ1-1; weak D call: TRBD1 (6 bases). The CDR3 length is 14 residues. Germline CDR1 and CDR2: MNHNS and SASEGT. The V and J ends lost 7 bases and 4 bases respectively, with 16 bases between them. CDR3 residues: CASITGFLSTEAFF. The CDR3 bases are TGTGCCAGCATCACAGGGTTTCTGAGCACTGAAGCTTTCTTT.

About this clone itself: Other nucleotide sequences in the sample specify the same CDR3. The chain carries TRBV19 and TRBJ1-2; perhaps TRBD1 as D (5 bases). Trimming took 4 bases from V and 13 from J, leaving 16 bases between them. Germline-derived CDR1 and CDR2 are LNHDA and SQIVND (reference sequence). This CDR3 has 12 residues. The CDR3 DNA sequence: TGTGCCAGTAGTAGATTACAGGAGCCTGTCACCTTC. It codes for CASSRLQEPVTF.

V gene TRBV15 combines with J gene TRBJ2-3; TRBD1 matches 8 bases. The CDR3 contains 17 residues. V lost 0 bases to trimming and J lost 3 bases; unmatched junction nucleotides: 8. Germline CDR1 reads LNHNV; CDR2 reads YYDKDF (reference sequence). This CDR3 reads CATSRDRMQGATDTQYF. In DNA, the CDR3 is TGTGCCACCAGCAGAGATCGGATGCAGGGGGCAACAGATACGCAGTATTTT. Based on the CDR3 plus reference TRBV15 and TRBJ2-3, the full variable domain is DAMVIQNPRYQVTQFGKPVTLSCSQTLNHNVMYWYQQKSSQAPKLLFHYYDKDFNNEADTPDNFQSRRPNTSFCFLDIRSPGLGDTAMYLCATSRDRMQGATDTQYFGPGTRLTVL.

The chain carries TRBV29-1 and TRBJ2-6, with D possibly TRBD2 on 6 matching bases. Germline lookup yields CDR1 SQVTM and CDR2 ANQGSEA. Deletions cut 3 bases from V and 2 bases from J, with 8 bases between. The CDR3 length is 14 residues. CDR3 in DNA: TGCAGCGTTGATTGGGGGGCTGGGGCCAACGTCCTGACTTTC. Its protein is CSVDWGAGANVLTF. The whole variable domain, filled in from reference TRBV29-1 and TRBJ2-6, reads SAVISQKPSRDICQRGTSLTIQCQVDSQVTMMFWYRQQPGQSLTLIATANQGSEATYESGFVIDKFPISRPNLTFSTLTVSNMSPEDSSIYLCSVDWGAGANVLTFGAGSRLTVL.

The V and J genes are TRBV19 and TRBJ1-2; perhaps TRBD1 as D (6 bases). Trimming stripped 4 bases from V and 4 bases from J, with 13 bases between. The CDR3 runs to 14 residues. Germline-derived CDR1 and CDR2 are LNHDA and SQIVND (reference sequence). The CDR3 protein is CASSTLQGRYGYTF. The CDR3 region has the DNA TGTGCCAGTAGTACATTACAGGGTCGCTATGGCTACACCTTC.

This chain's CDR3 is CASSARQVPYEQYF. The CDR3 nucleotides are TGTGCCAGCAGCGCCCGACAGGTTCCCTACGAGCAGTACTTC. J is TRBJ2-7 and V is TRBV7-9; a possible D gene is TRBD1 (6 bases). Germline values: CDR1 SEHNR, CDR2 FQNEAQ (reference sequence). The CDR3 runs to 14 residues. The ends were cut back, 5 bases at V and 2 bases at J, with 13 bases in the middle. The full variable domain, rest sourced from reference TRBV7-9 and TRBJ2-7, is DTGVSQNPRHKITKRGQNVTFRCDPISEHNRLYWYRQTLGQGPEFLTYFQNEAQLEKSRLLSDRFSAERPKGSFSTLEIQRTEQGDSAMYLCASSARQVPYEQYFGPGTRLTVT.

The rearrangement links TRBV11-3 to TRBJ2-2; 7 bases are a match to TRBD2. Losses at the gene ends were 5 bases for V and 5 bases for J; bases not matched to a gene: 5. CDR1 SGHNT and CDR2 YENEEA come from the germline V gene. The CDR3 is 14 residues long. This CDR3 is CASSGGVSTGELFF. Here the CDR3 DNA reads TGTGCCAGCAGCGGGGGGGTATCGACCGGGGAGCTGTTTTTT. Filled out from reference TRBV11-3 and TRBJ2-2, the complete variable domain reads EAGVVQSPRYKIIEKKQPVAFWCNPISGHNTLYWYLQNLGQGPELLIRYENEEAVDDSQLPKDRFSAERLKGVDSTLKIQPAELGDSAVYLCASSGGVSTGELFFGEGSRLTVL.

The chain links TRBV7-9 to TRBJ2-6, with 8 bases matching TRBD1. The ends lost 5 bases at V and 2 bases at J; junction bases unmatched: 8. This CDR3 has 17 residues. Germline lookup yields CDR1 SEHNR and CDR2 FQNEAQ (reference sequence). CDR3 sequence (DNA): TGTGCCAGCAGCCCGACAGGGGAGGTGGCTGGGGCCAACGTCCTGACTTTC. Its translation is CASSPTGEVAGANVLTF.

This clone was detected once. The gene calls are TRBV7-6 and TRBJ1-2; TRBD1 is a possible D gene (6 bases). Germline CDR1 and CDR2: SGHVS and FNYEAQ. This CDR3 comprises 14 residues. V lost 0 bases and J 6 bases, leaving 11 bases between the germline ends. The CDR3 region has the DNA TGTGCCAGCAGCTTAGCTACAGGGTGGGATGGCTACACCTTC. Translation gives CASSLATGWDGYTF.

V is TRBV27 and J is TRBJ1-1, with D perhaps matching TRBD1 (5 bases). In germline, CDR1 is MNHEY, CDR2 SMNVEV (reference sequence). This CDR3 has 13 amino acids. The V end was cut by 5 bases, the J end by 4 bases, with 11 bases between. The CDR3 bases are TGTGCCAGCAGTATTGGGGGAGGCACTGAAGCTTTCTTT. Translating gives CASSIGGGTEAFF.

The rearrangement uses TRBV29-1 and TRBJ2-1; 8 bases agree with TRBD1. Germline V gene data show CDR1 as SQVTM and CDR2 as ANQGSEA. Trimming cost V 0 bases and J 3 bases; bases outside gene matches: 7. The CDR3 is 16 residues long. For the CDR3, the DNA is TGCAGCGTTGAAGATGGACCGGGACAGGACTACAATGAGCAGTTCTTC. Translation: CSVEDGPGQDYNEQFF.

V and J are TRBV11-2 and TRBJ2-1, with 7 nucleotides matching TRBD2. This CDR3 is built from 14 residues. V shed 2 bases and J 4 bases; nucleotides not matched to a gene: 2. Germline lookup yields CDR1 SGHAT and CDR2 FQNNGV. The CDR3 region has the DNA TGTGCCAGCAGCTTAAATAGCGGGTACAATGAGCAGTTCTTC. It encodes CASSLNSGYNEQFF.

This clone was seen just once. The chain couples TRBV7-9 to TRBJ1-1; D uncertain. CDR1 SEHNR and CDR2 FQNEAQ come from the germline V gene (reference sequence). V was shortened by 4 bases and J by 5 bases, with 29 bases between the two germline ends. The CDR3 length is 19 residues. The CDR3 sequence is CASSSFSRGFRPRTTEAFF. CDR3 sequence (DNA): TGTGCCAGCAGCTCCTTCTCGCGAGGGTTTCGACCCCGAACAACTGAAGCTTTCTTT.

This clone was seen only once. The V call is TRBV25-1, the J call TRBJ1-5, with D unresolved. Germline CDR1 MGHDK, CDR2 SYGVNS. Deletions cut 1 base from V and 4 bases from J, with 2 bases between. The CDR3 totals 12 residues. The CDR3 sequence: CASSESNQPQHF. As DNA, the CDR3 is TGTGCCAGCAGTGAATCTAATCAGCCCCAGCATTTT.

The V gene is TRBV6-5, the J gene TRBJ1-2; 8 bases fit TRBD1. V gave up 8 bases and J gave up 3 bases; unmatched junction bases: 2. The germline V gene encodes CDR1 MNHEY and CDR2 SVGAGI. The CDR3 runs to 12 residues. As DNA, the CDR3 is TGTGCCAGCCAGGACAGGGACTATGGCTACACCTTC. Protein sequence: CASQDRDYGYTF.

This sequence joins TRBV4-2 and TRBJ2-3; TRBD2 aligns across 8 bases. CDR1 LGHNA and CDR2 YNFKEQ come from the germline V gene. The CDR3 has 15 residues. The J segment lost 7 bases and the V segment lost 0 bases, leaving 6 bases of the junction unmatched. The CDR3 loop is CASSQDPGGAYTQYF. As DNA, the CDR3 is TGTGCCAGCAGCCAAGACCCCGGGGGGGCATATACGCAGTATTTT.

The chain employs TRBV7-2 and TRBJ1-6; unclear D gene. Germline assignment: CDR1 SGHTA and CDR2 FQGNSA. The CDR3 is 16 residues long. V lost 5 bases and J lost 4, with 15 bases in between. CDR3 in amino acids: CASSAGRLGYNSPLHF. As DNA, the CDR3 is TGTGCCAGCAGCGCGGGAAGATTAGGGTATAATTCACCCCTCCACTTT. Full variable domain (rest looked up from reference TRBV7-2 and TRBJ1-6): GAGVSQSPSNKVTEKGKDVELRCDPISGHTALYWYRQSLGQGLEFLIYFQGNSAPDKSGLPSDRFSAERTGGSVSTLTIQRTQQEDSAVYLCASSAGRLGYNSPLHFGNGTRLTVT.